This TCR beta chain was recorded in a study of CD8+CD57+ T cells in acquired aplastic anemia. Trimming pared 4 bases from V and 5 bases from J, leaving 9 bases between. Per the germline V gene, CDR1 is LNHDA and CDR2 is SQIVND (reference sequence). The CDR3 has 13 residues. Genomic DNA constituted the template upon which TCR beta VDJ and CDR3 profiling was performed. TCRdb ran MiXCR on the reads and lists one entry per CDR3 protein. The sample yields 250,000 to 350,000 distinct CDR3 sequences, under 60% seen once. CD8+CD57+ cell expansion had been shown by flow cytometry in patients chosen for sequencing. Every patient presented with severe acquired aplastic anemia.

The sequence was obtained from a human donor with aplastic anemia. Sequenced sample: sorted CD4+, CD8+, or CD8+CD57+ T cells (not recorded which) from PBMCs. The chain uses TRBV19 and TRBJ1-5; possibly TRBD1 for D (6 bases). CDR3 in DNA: TGTGCCAGTAGTAAGGACAGTTATCAGCCCCAGCATTTT. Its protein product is CASSKDSYQPQHF.